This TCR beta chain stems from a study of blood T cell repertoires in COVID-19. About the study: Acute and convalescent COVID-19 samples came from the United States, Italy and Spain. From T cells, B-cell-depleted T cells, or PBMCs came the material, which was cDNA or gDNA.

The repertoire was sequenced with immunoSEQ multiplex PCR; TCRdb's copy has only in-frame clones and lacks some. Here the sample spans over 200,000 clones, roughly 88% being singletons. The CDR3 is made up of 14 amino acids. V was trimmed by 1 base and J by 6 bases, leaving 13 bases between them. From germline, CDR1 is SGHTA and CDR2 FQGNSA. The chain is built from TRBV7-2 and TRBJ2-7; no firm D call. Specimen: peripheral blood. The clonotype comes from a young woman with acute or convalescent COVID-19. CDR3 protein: CASSLDAGASEQYF. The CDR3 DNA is TGTGCCAGCAGCTTAGATGCCGGAGCCAGCGAGCAGTACTTC.